These 21 T cell receptor beta chains originate from one sample sequenced in a study of CXCR3-negative and CXCR3-positive naive CD8 T cells. The authors prepared UMI-labeled TRB cDNA libraries by 5' RACE. TCRdb reprocessed the 5' RACE reads and keeps a single row for each CDR3 protein, giving no DNA. The sample table sets out about 40,000 distinct CDR3 sequences. What was sequenced was memory CD8+ T cells from blood. These receptors originate from a human donor in good health. Some clones in this sample may be carry-over from other donors' samples.

The CDR3 sequence is CASTDSGGQLRDEQFF. The chain links TRBV19 to TRBJ2-1; the D gene TCRdb calls, TRBD1, cannot be checked with no DNA. Germline loops: CDR1 LNHDA, CDR2 SQIVND (reference sequence). CDR3 length: 16 amino acids.

The rearrangement links TRBV28 to TRBJ2-2; TCRdb outputs TRBD1, but without DNA this stays unchecked. This CDR3 is 14 amino acids long. CDR1 and CDR2 from the germline V gene are MDHEN and SYDVKM. CDR3 residues: CASSLSLSGGELFF.

The chain employs TRBV7-9 and TRBJ1-1. Looked up from germline, CDR1 is SEHNR and CDR2 is FQNEAQ (reference sequence). This CDR3 region has 13 residues. Here the CDR3 reads CASTPARGREAFF.

The chain carries TRBV29-1 and TRBJ2-7. CDR1 and CDR2 (germline): SQVTM, ANQGSEA. The length of the CDR3 is 13 residues. The CDR3 protein is CSVEWENRYEQYF.

The chain employs TRBV6-5 and TRBJ2-1; TCRdb's assignment of TRBD2 cannot be checked, as there is no DNA. Germline CDR1 and CDR2: MNHEY and SVGAGI. The CDR3 is 14 amino acids. CDR3 in amino acids: CASSLAGDWNEQFF.

The chain combines TRBV7-9 with TRBJ2-1; TCRdb's D call of TRBD2 is untestable without DNA. Per the germline V gene, CDR1 is SEHNR and CDR2 is FQNEAQ (reference sequence). CDR3 size: 15 residues. CDR3 region: CASSLVSGGPNEQFF.

CDR3 in amino acids: CASIKGYEQYF. The chain joins TRBV25-1 to TRBJ2-7. Germline V lookup: CDR1 MGHDK, CDR2 SYGVNS. The CDR3 runs 11 residues.

The chain is built from TRBV28 and TRBJ2-5; the TCRdb call, TRBD1, lacks DNA for checking. Germline V gives CDR1 MDHEN, CDR2 SYDVKM. The CDR3 contains 14 residues. The CDR3 sequence: CASSLPGSWETQYF.

The rearrangement joins TRBV7-9 to TRBJ2-1. The CDR3 totals 12 residues. Germline values: CDR1 SEHNR, CDR2 FQNEAQ (reference sequence). CDR3 loop: CASSLTQNEQLF.

The V and J genes are TRBV4-3 and TRBJ2-1; the TCRdb call, TRBD1, lacks DNA for checking. Germline values: CDR1 LGHNA, CDR2 YSLEER. The CDR3 has 14 residues. The CDR3: CASSQGSGPNEQFF.

The V call is TRBV4-3, the J call TRBJ1-1; the TCRdb call, TRBD1, lacks DNA for checking. The V gene's germline CDR1 is LGHNA and CDR2 YSLEER. The CDR3 covers 16 residues. CDR3 sequence reads: CASSQGFTGVNTEAFF.

V and J are TRBV4-1 and TRBJ2-7; with no DNA, the TCRdb D assignment of TRBD1 cannot be verified. The CDR3 runs 15 residues. Germline CDR1 and CDR2: MGHRA and YSYEKL. The CDR3 is CASSLPGQGRSEQYF.

The chain combines TRBV7-8 with TRBJ2-7; TCRdb names TRBD2, which stays unverified in the absence of DNA. The CDR3 is 17 amino acids. Germline values: CDR1 SGHVS, CDR2 FQNEAQ. Here the CDR3 reads CASSLPDVGPHRGEQYF.

The V call is TRBV29-1, the J call TRBJ2-1; the D call of TRBD1 rests on TCRdb alone, since no DNA is present to check it. The CDR3 is made up of 11 amino acids. Germline lookup yields CDR1 SQVTM and CDR2 ANQGSEA. This chain's CDR3 is CSVTGGGEQFF.

The V gene is TRBV11-2, the J gene TRBJ2-3; TCRdb gives TRBD2 as the D gene, but with no DNA this cannot be confirmed. Looked up from germline, CDR1 is SGHAT and CDR2 is FQNNGV. This CDR3 is 16 amino acids long. The CDR3 loop is CASSLSLAVPTDTQYF. Combining the CDR3 with reference TRBV11-2 and TRBJ2-3 gives the whole variable domain EAGVAQSPRYKIIEKRQSVAFWCNPISGHATLYWYQQILGQGPKLLIQFQNNGVVDDSQLPKDRFSAERLKGVDSTLKIQPAKLEDSAVYLCASSLSLAVPTDTQYFGPGTRLTVL.

The chain links TRBV29-1 to TRBJ1-2; TCRdb reports TRBD1, a call that lacks DNA to check it against. The CDR3 contains 15 residues. In germline, CDR1 is SQVTM, CDR2 ANQGSEA. CDR3 amino acids: CSVWASRGDVYGYTF.

This chain joins TRBV25-1 and TRBJ2-1; TCRdb gives TRBD2 as the D gene, but with no DNA this cannot be confirmed. The CDR3 is made up of 12 amino acids. CDR1 is MGHDK and CDR2 is SYGVNS in the germline V gene. The chain's CDR3 is CASSPEANEQFF.

The gene calls are TRBV27 and TRBJ2-7. This CDR3 is 16 amino acids long. Germline values: CDR1 MNHEY, CDR2 SMNVEV (reference sequence). The chain's CDR3 is CASSLKETDQGYEQYF.

V is TRBV6-2 or TRBV6-3 and J is TRBJ2-1; without DNA, the TCRdb call of TRBD1 cannot be checked. In germline, CDR1 is MNHEY, CDR2 SVGEGT. The CDR3 spans 16 residues. CDR3 sequence: CASSYSGQVTYNEQFF.

V gene TRBV29-1 combines with J gene TRBJ2-3; with no DNA, the TCRdb D assignment of TRBD1 cannot be verified. Looked up from germline, CDR1 is SQVTM and CDR2 is ANQGSEA. The CDR3 is made up of 14 amino acids. CDR3 loop: CSVAGTTPTDTQYF.

The chain combines TRBV5-5 with TRBJ2-7; TCRdb's D call, TRBD1, is unchecked because there is no DNA. The germline CDR1 and CDR2 sequences are SGHKS and YYEKEE (reference sequence). The CDR3 is made up of 14 amino acids. CDR3 in amino acids: CASSLGQGLYEQYF.